These 2 T cell receptor beta chains originate from one sample sequenced in a study of blood T cell repertoires in COVID-19 (dated by TCRdb to about 2020). To prepare the library, the immunoSEQ multiplex PCR assay was applied. TCRdb obtained this table from immuneACCESS and retained in-frame rearrangements with V and J assigned. These tables miss some clones; where compared with another copy, unresolved V genes account for less than half of the shortfall, and the remainder is unexplained. This sample has roughly 140,000 clones in its table, and roughly 87% of those were observed once. The leading ten clones occupy about 2% of the sample. The sample taken for sequencing was peripheral blood. These receptors originate from a man between 65 and 80 years old with acute or convalescent COVID-19.

V is TRBV27 and J is TRBJ1-1; D remains unclear. Germline CDR1 reads MNHEY; CDR2 reads SMNVEV (reference sequence). This CDR3 has 14 amino acids. The V and J ends lost 2 bases and 4 bases respectively, with 11 bases between them. This CDR3 is CASSLENPFTEAFF. The CDR3 region has the DNA TGTGCCAGCAGTTTAGAGAACCCGTTCACTGAAGCTTTCTTT.

The J gene is TRBJ2-2, the V gene TRBV5-1; 8 bases line up with TRBD2. The ends lost 3 bases at V and 8 bases at J; junction bases unmatched: 3. The CDR3 is 13 amino acids. CDR1 SGHRS and CDR2 YFSETQ come from the germline V gene. As DNA, the CDR3 is TGCGCCAGCAGCTCCCGACTAGCGGGGGAGCTGTTTTTT. Encoded protein: CASSSRLAGELFF. Looking up the rest from reference TRBV5-1 and TRBJ2-2 gives the full variable domain: KAGVTQTPRYLIKTRGQQVTLSCSPISGHRSVSWYQQTPGQGLQFLFEYFSETQRNKGNFPGRFSGRQFSNSRSEMNVSTLELGDSALYLCASSSRLAGELFFGEGSRLTVL.